Below, one T cell receptor (beta chain) is given with its context. In triplicate, each CD8+ T cell subset was sorted at approximately 290,000 cells per replicate. The CDR3 is made up of 12 amino acids. Germline CDR1 reads MNHEY; CDR2 reads SMNVEV (reference sequence). This sample was taken from a study of CXCR3-negative and CXCR3-positive naive CD8 T cells. The libraries of TRB cDNA were constructed through 5' RACE using UMI labels. TCRdb reprocessed the 5' RACE reads, keeping one entry per CDR3 protein, no DNA. This table holds more than 65,000 distinct CDR3 sequences. This clonotype originated in a human donor in good health. Some clones in this sample may be carry-over from other donors' samples. Sequenced sample: naive CXCR3- CD8+ T cells from blood. The subset: CD45RO-CCR7+CD27+CD95- naive CD8+ T cells lacking CXCR3 (TNR3-). This chain uses TRBV27 with TRBJ1-6; the D call from TCRdb, TRBD1, cannot be confirmed without DNA. Here the CDR3 reads CASSPTGSPLHF.